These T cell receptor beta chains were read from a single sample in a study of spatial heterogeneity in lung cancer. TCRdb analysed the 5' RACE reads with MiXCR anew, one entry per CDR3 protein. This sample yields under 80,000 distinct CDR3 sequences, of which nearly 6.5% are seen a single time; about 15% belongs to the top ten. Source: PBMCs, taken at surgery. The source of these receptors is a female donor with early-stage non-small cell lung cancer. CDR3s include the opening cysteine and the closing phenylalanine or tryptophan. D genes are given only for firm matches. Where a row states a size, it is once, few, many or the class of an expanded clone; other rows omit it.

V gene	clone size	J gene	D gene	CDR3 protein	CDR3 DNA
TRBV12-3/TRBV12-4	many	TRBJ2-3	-	CASSLVPRDTQYF	TGTGCCAGCAGTTTAGTGCCTCGGGATACGCAGTATTTT
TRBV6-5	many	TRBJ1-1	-	CASSYGELNTEAFF	TGTGCCAGCAGTTACGGCGAATTGAACACTGAAGCTTTCTTT
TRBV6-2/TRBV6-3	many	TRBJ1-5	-	CASRHSGDTGQPQHF	TGTGCCAGCAGGCACTCGGGGGATACAGGACAGCCCCAGCATTTT
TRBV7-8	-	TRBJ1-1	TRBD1	CASSYPGGDKAFF	TGTGCCAGCAGCTACCCAGGGGGCGATAAGGCTTTCTTT
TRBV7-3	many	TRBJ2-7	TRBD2	CASSSDLAASSYEQYF	TGTGCCAGCAGCTCTGATCTAGCGGCGAGCTCCTACGAGCAGTACTTC
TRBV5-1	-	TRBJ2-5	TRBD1	CASSLDPGGTYQETQYF	TGCGCCAGCAGCTTGGACCCAGGGGGCACGTACCAAGAGACCCAGTACTTC
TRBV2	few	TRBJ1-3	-	CASLRDSGNTIYF	TGTGCCAGTCTGCGGGACTCTGGAAACACCATATATTTT
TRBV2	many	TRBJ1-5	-	CASSGEQVRKPQHF	TGTGCCAGCAGTGGGGAGCAGGTCCGAAAGCCCCAGCATTTT
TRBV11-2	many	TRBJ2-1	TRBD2	CASSLSSGGPHEQFF	TGTGCCAGCAGCCTTTCTAGCGGGGGGCCCCATGAGCAGTTCTTC
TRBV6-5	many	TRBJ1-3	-	CASSRGRHTGNTIYF	TGTGCCAGCAGCCGCGGACGGCATACTGGAAACACCATATATTTT
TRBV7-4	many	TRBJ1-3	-	CARPARSGNTIYF	TGTGCCAGACCAGCCCGCTCTGGAAACACCATATATTTT
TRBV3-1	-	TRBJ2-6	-	CASSPNSRSSGANVLTF	TGTGCCAGCAGCCCCAATAGCCGGAGCTCTGGGGCCAACGTCCTGACTTTC
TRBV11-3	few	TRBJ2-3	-	CASSLPSEDTQYF	TGTGCCAGCAGCTTACCTAGCGAGGATACGCAGTATTTT
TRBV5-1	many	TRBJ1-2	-	CASSFNRDAGGYGYTF	TGCGCCAGCAGCTTCAACCGGGACGCCGGTGGGTATGGCTACACCTTC
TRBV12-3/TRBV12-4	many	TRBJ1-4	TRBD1	CASSSRQGSNEKLFF	TGTGCCAGCAGCTCCAGACAGGGGTCTAATGAAAAACTGTTTTTT
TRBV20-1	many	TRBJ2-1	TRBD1	CSAHNLGTGGYEQFF	TGCAGTGCCCACAATCTTGGGACAGGGGGCTATGAGCAGTTCTTC
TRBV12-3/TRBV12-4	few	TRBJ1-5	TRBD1	CASSLQGTGAFNQPQHF	TGTGCCAGCAGTCTCCAAGGGACAGGGGCTTTCAATCAGCCCCAGCATTTT
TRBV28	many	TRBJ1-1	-	CANWKGNTEAFF	TGTGCCAACTGGAAGGGCAACACTGAAGCTTTCTTT
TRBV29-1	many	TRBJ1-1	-	CSVVSGDTEAFF	TGCAGCGTTGTGTCCGGGGACACTGAAGCTTTCTTT
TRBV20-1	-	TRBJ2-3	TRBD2	CSAKLAGRRTDTQYF	TGCAGTGCTAAACTAGCGGGACGCCGCACAGATACGCAGTATTTT
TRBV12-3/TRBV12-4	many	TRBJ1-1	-	CASSLTQNTEAFF	TGTGCCAGCAGTTTAACGCAGAACACTGAAGCTTTCTTT
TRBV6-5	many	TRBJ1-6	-	CASSYTRTGNSPLHF	TGTGCCAGCAGTTACACCCGGACGGGGAATTCACCCCTCCACTTT
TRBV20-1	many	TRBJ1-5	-	CSAPRGPNQPQHF	TGCAGTGCTCCAAGGGGACCGAATCAGCCCCAGCATTTT
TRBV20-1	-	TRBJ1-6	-	CSASAYNSPLHF	TGCAGTGCCTCTGCCTATAATTCACCCCTCCACTTT
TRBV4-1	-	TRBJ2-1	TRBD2	CASSQALGLAGVNTYNEQFF	TGCGCCAGCAGCCAAGCGTTGGGACTAGCGGGAGTGAACACCTACAATGAGCAGTTCTTC
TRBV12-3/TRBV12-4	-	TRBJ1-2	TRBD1	CASSQGTDLYGYTF	TGTGCCAGCAGCCAAGGGACAGACTTATATGGCTACACCTTC
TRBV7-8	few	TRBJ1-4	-	CASSQAPPYEKLFF	TGTGCCAGCAGCCAGGCGCCCCCGTATGAAAAACTGTTTTTT
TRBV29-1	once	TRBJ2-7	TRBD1	CSVEGTGDEQYF	TGCAGCGTTGAGGGGACAGGGGACGAGCAGTACTTC
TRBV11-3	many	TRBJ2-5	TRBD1	CASSLASGTGEETQYF	TGTGCCAGCAGCTTAGCCTCCGGGACAGGCGAAGAGACCCAGTACTTC
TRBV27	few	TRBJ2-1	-	CASSPYLSSYNEQFF	TGTGCCAGCAGTCCTTACTTAAGCTCCTACAATGAGCAGTTCTTC
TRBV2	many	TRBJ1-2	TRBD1	CASTIGQGARYGYTF	TGTGCCAGCACTATAGGACAGGGCGCGCGCTATGGCTACACCTTC
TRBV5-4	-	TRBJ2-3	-	CASSLNGEDTQYF	TGTGCCAGCAGCTTGAATGGGGAAGATACGCAGTATTTT
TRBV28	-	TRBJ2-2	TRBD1	CASSSGGNTGELFF	TGTGCCAGCAGTTCAGGGGGAAATACCGGGGAGCTGTTTTTT
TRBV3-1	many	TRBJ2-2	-	CASSQRGANTGELFF	TGTGCCAGCAGCCAACGTGGAGCGAACACCGGGGAGCTGTTTTTT
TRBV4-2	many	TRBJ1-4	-	CASSQRTLPANEKLFF	TGTGCCAGCAGCCAGAGAACCCTCCCCGCTAATGAAAAACTGTTTTTT
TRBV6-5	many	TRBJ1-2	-	CASSYRQDNYGYTF	TGTGCCAGCAGTTACCGACAGGATAACTATGGCTACACCTTC
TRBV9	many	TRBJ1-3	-	CASSEGAIRRNTIYF	TGTGCCAGCAGCGAAGGGGCAATTCGTAGAAACACCATATATTTT
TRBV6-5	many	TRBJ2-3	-	CASGGRVNAVTIGGQYF	TGTGCCAGCGGTGGACGCGTTAATGCAGTTACGATCGGTGGGCAGTATTTT
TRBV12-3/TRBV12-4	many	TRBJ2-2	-	CASSGDTGELFF	TGTGCCAGCAGTGGGGACACCGGGGAGCTGTTTTTT